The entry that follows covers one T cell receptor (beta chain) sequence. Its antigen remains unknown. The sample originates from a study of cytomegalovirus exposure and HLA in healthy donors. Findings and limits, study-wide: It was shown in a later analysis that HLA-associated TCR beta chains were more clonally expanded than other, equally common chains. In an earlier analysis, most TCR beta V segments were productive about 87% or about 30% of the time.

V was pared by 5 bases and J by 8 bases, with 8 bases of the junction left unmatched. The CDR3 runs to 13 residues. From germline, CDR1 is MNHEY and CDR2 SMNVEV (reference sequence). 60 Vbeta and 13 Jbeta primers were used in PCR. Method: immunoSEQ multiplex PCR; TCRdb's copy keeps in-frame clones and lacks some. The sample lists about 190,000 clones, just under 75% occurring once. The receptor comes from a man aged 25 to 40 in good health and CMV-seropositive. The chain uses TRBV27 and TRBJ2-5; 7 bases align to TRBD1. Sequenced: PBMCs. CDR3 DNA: TGTGCCAGCAGTGAAGGGACAGTTAGAACCCAGTACTTC. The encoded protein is CASSEGTVRTQYF.